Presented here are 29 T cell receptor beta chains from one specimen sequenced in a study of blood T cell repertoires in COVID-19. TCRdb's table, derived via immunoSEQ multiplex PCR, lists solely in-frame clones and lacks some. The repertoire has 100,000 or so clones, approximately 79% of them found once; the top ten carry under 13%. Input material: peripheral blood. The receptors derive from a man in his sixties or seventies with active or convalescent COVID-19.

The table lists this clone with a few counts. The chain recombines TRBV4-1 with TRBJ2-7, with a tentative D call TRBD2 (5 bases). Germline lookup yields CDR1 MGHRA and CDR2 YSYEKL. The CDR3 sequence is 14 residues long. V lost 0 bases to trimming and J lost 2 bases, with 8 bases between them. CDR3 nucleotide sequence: TGCGCCAGCAGCCAAGAACCTAGCACCTACGAGCAGTACTTC. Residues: CASSQEPSTYEQYF.

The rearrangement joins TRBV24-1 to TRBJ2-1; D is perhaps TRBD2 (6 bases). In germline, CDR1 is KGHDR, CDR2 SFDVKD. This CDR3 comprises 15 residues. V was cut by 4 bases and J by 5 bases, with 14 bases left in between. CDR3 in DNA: TGTGCCACCAGTGACCCCCTTCTAGCGAACAATGAGCAGTTCTTC. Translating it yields CATSDPLLANNEQFF.

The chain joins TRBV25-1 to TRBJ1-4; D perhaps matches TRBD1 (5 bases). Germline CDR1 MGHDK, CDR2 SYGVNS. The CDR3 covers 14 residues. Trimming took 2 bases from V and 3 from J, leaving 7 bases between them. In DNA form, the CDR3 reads TGTGCCAGCAGTGAAGGGGCAGCTAATGAAAAACTGTTTTTT. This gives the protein CASSEGAANEKLFF.

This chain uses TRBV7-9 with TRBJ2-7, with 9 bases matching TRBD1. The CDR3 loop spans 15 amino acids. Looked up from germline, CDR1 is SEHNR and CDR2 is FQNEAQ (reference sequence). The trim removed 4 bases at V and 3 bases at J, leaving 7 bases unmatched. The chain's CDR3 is CASSSTGTGFYEQYF. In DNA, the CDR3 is TGTGCCAGCAGCTCCACCGGGACAGGGTTCTACGAGCAGTACTTC.

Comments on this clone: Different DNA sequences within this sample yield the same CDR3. The CDR3 sequence: CASSLIGGGRSSSYNEQFF. CDR3 in DNA: TGTGCCAGCAGCTTAATTGGGGGGGGGCGCTCTAGCTCCTACAATGAGCAGTTCTTC. The chain is built from TRBV11-3 and TRBJ2-1, with D possibly being TRBD2 (7 bases). The CDR3 is 19 amino acids. V dropped 2 bases and J dropped 0 bases, with 20 bases sitting between them. Germline lookup yields CDR1 SGHNT and CDR2 YENEEA.

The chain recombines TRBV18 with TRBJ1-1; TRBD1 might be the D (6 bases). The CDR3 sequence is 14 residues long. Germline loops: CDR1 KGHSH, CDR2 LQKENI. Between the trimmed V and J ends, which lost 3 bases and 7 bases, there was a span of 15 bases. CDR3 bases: TGTGCCAGCTCACCTCTCGCGGACAGTCTTGAAGCTTTCTTT. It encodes CASSPLADSLEAFF.

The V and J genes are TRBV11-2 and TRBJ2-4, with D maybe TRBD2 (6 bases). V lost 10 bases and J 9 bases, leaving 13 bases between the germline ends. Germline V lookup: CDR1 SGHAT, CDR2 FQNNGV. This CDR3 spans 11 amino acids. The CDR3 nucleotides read TGTGCCACATCCGGGGGTTCCATTCAGTACTTC. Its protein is CATSGGSIQYF.

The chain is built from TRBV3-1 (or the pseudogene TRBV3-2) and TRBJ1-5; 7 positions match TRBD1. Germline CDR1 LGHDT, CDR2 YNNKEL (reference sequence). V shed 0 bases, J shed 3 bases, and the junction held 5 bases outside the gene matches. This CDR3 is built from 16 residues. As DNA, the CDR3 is TGTGCCAGCAGCCAAGACCGGACAGGACTCAATCAGCCCCAGCATTTT. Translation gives CASSQDRTGLNQPQHF.

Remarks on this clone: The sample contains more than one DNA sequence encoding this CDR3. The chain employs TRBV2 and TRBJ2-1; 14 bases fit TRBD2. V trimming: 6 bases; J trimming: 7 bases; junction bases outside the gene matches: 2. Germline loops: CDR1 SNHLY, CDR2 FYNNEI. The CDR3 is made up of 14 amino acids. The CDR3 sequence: CASRGLAGANEQFF. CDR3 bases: TGTGCCAGCAGGGGACTAGCGGGGGCAAATGAGCAGTTCTTC.

CDR3 amino acids: CASSSDRTFFTGELFF. The CDR3, as DNA: TGTGCCAGCAGCTCCGACAGGACCTTTTTCACCGGGGAGCTGTTTTTT. The chain links TRBV5-5 to TRBJ2-2, with D possibly TRBD1 on 6 matching bases. CDR1 and CDR2 (germline): SGHKS, YYEKEE (reference sequence). The length of the CDR3 is 16 residues. V dropped 3 bases and J dropped 4 bases, with 16 bases sitting between them.

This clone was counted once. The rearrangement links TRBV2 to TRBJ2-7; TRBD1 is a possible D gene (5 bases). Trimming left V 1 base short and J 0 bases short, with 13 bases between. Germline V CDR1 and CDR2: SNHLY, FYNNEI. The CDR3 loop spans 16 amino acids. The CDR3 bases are TGTGCCAGCAGTGAAGGGACATCTATCCTCTCCTACGAGCAGTACTTC. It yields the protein CASSEGTSILSYEQYF.

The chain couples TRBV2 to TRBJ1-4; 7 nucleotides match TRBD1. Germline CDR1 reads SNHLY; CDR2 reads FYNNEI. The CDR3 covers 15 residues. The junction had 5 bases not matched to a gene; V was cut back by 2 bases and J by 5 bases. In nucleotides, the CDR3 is TGTGCCAGCAGTGAAAGGGGGCAGAGGAATGAAAAACTGTTTTTT. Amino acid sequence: CASSERGQRNEKLFF.

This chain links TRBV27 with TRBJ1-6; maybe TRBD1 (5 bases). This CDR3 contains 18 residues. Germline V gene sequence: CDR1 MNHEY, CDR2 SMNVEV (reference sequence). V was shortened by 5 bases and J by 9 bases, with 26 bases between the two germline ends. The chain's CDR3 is CASSSVPPGGRVGSPLHF. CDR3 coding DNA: TGTGCCAGCAGTAGCGTACCTCCGGGGGGGAGGGTTGGTTCACCCCTCCACTTT.

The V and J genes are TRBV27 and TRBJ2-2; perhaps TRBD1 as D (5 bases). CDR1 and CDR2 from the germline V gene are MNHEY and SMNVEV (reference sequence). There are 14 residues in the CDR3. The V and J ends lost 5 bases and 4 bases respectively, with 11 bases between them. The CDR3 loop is CASSPDRFTGELFF. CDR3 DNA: TGTGCCAGCAGTCCCGACAGATTCACCGGGGAGCTGTTTTTT.

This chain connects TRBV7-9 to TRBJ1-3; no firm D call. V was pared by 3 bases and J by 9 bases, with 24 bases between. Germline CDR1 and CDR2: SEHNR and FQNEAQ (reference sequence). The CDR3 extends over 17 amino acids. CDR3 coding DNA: TGTGCCAGCAGCTTCGTCTTAGCGGAACACCAAGGATTCACCATATATTTT. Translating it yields CASSFVLAEHQGFTIYF.

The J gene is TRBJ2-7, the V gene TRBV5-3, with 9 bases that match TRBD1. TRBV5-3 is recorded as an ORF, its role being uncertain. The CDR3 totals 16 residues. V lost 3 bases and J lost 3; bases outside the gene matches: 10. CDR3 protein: CARSYPRGQGYYEQYF. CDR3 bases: TGTGCCAGAAGCTACCCACGGGGACAGGGATACTACGAGCAGTACTTC.

This chain's CDR3 is CASSQASYSYEQYF. For the CDR3, the DNA is TGTGCCAGCAGCCAAGCTAGTTACTCCTACGAGCAGTACTTC. J is TRBJ2-7 and V is TRBV7-8; no firm D call. CDR3 size: 14 residues. The ends were cut back, 5 bases at V and 0 bases at J, with 11 bases in the middle. From germline, CDR1 is SGHVS and CDR2 FQNEAQ.

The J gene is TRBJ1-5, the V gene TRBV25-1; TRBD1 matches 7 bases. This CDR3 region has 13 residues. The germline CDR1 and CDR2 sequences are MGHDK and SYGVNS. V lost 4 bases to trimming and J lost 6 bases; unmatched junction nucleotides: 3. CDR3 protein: CASSGQGSQPQHF. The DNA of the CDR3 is TGTGCCAGCAGTGGACAGGGTTCTCAGCCCCAGCATTTT.

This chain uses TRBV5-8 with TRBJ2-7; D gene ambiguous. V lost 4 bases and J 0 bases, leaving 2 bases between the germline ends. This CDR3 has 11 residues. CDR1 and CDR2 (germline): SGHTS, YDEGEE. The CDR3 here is CASSRSYEQYF. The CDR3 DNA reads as TGTGCCAGCAGCCGCTCCTACGAGCAGTACTTC.

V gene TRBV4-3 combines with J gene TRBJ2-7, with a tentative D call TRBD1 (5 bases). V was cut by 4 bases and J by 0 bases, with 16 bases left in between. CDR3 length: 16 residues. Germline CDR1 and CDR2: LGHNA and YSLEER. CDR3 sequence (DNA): TGCGCCAGCAGCCGAAACCCAGGGCCTAGCTCCTACGAGCAGTACTTC. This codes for CASSRNPGPSSYEQYF.

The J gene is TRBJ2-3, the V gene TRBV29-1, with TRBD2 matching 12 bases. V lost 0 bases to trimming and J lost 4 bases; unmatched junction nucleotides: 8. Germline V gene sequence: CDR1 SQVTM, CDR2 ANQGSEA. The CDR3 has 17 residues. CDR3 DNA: TGCAGCGTTGAAGATCGTCTAGCGGGGGGGCCTCCAGATACGCAGTATTTT. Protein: CSVEDRLAGGPPDTQYF.

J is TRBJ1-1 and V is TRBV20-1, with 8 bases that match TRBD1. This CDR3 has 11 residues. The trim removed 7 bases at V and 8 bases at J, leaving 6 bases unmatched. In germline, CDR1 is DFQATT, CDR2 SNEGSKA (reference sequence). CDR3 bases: TGCAGTGTTTTACAGGGGGAAGAAGCTTTCTTT. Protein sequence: CSVLQGEEAFF.

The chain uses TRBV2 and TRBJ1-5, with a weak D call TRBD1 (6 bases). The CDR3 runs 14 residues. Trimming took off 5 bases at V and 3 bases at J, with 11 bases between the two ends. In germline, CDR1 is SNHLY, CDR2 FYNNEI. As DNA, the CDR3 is TGTGCCAGCAGTAGCCAGGGGATCAATCAGCCCCAGCATTTT. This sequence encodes CASSSQGINQPQHF.

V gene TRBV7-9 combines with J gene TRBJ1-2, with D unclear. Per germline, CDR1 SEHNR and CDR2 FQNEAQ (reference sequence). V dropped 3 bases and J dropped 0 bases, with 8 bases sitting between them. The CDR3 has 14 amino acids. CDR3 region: CASSFGRANYGYTF. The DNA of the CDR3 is TGTGCCAGCAGCTTTGGGCGAGCTAACTATGGCTACACCTTC.

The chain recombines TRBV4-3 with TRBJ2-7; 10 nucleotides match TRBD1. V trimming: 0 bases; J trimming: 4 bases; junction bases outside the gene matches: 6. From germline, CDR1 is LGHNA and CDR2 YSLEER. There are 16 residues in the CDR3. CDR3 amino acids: CASSQDSGQGFYEQYF. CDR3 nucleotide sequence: TGCGCCAGCAGCCAAGATTCGGGACAGGGGTTTTACGAGCAGTACTTC.

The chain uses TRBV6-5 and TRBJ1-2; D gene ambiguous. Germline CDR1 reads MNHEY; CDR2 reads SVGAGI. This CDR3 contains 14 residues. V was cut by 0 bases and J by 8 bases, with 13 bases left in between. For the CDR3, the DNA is TGTGCCAGCAGTTACTCGGTGGGGAGATGGGGCTACACCTTC. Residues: CASSYSVGRWGYTF.

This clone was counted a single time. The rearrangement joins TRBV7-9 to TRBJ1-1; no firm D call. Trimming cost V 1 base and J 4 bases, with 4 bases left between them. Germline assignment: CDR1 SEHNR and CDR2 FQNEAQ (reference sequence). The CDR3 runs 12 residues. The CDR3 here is CASSLVATEAFF. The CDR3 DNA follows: TGTGCCAGCAGCTTAGTGGCCACTGAAGCTTTCTTT.

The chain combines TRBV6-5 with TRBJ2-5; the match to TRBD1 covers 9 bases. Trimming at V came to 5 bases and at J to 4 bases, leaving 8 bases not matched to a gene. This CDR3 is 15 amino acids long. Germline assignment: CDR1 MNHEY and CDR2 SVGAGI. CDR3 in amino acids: CASSPGQGGRETQYF. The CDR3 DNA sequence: TGTGCCAGCAGTCCGGGACAGGGTGGTAGAGAGACCCAGTACTTC.

The CDR3 DNA is TGTGCCAGCAGTGAGGCACATAACACTGAAGCTTTCTTT. Protein: CASSEAHNTEAFF. The rearrangement joins TRBV2 to TRBJ1-1; D ambiguous. Germline CDR1 SNHLY, CDR2 FYNNEI. V was cut by 3 bases and J by 2 bases, with 7 bases left in between. This CDR3 region has 13 residues. The full variable domain, completed using reference TRBV2 and TRBJ1-1, is EPEVTQTPSHQVTQMGQEVILRCVPISNHLYFYWYRQILGQKVEFLVSFYNNEISEKSEIFDDQFSVERPDGSNFTLKIRSTKLEDSAMYFCASSEAHNTEAFFGQGTRLTVV.